The clone carrying this T cell receptor beta chain was detected once. As yet, its antigen is unknown. Germline assignment: CDR1 LGHNA and CDR2 YNFKEQ. Trimming shortened V by 4 bases and J by 3 bases, and 19 bases separated the two germline ends. This CDR3 is built from 16 residues. These data are taken from a study of cytomegalovirus exposure and HLA in healthy donors. The primer mix had 60 Vbeta and 13 Jbeta primers. The assay was immunoSEQ multiplex PCR, and TCRdb's table has in-frame clones only and misses some. The sample comprises about 160,000 clones, around 79% of which are singletons, and around 0.97% rests with the top ten. Points from the study as a whole: Accurate prediction of HLA-A and HLA-B alleles (for most subjects) was reportedly achieved from TCR beta sequences.

The V gene is TRBV4-2, the J gene TRBJ2-7; D is perhaps TRBD2 (6 bases). This receptor was obtained from a woman aged 45 to 65 in good health and CMV-seropositive. Sequences were obtained from PBMCs. The CDR3: CASSPLGLGGVYEQYF. CDR3 bases: TGTGCCAGCAGCCCCCTTGGACTGGGGGGAGTCTACGAGCAGTACTTC.